These 30 T cell receptor beta chains share one sample of origin, sequenced in a study of response to subunit inactivated influenza vaccine. One entry per CDR3 protein results from TCRdb running MiXCR on the RT-PCR reads. The table shows 500,000 to 600,000 distinct CDR3 sequences, with around 8% occurring only once. The sequenced sample was PBMCs from blood, obtained less than 30 months after vaccination. The receptor source for this set is a man between 50 and 70 years old who received an inactivated influenza vaccine.

This clonotype was counted ten times or more. The chain joins TRBV21-1 to TRBJ2-1; whether TRBD2, the table's D call, matches the DNA was not checked. TRBV21-1 is flagged as a pseudogene. The CDR3 is 14 amino acids. The CDR3 region is CASPGLAPYNEQFF. The CDR3 DNA follows: TGTGCCAGCCCGGGACTAGCTCCCTACAATGAGCAGTTCTTC.

At least ten counts were recorded for this clonotype. This chain joins TRBV6-2 or TRBV6-3 and TRBJ2-1; D remains ambiguous. This CDR3 is 14 amino acids long. Germline lookup yields CDR1 MNHEY and CDR2 SVGEGT. Trimming pared 0 bases from V and 9 bases from J, leaving 12 bases between. CDR3 amino acids: CASSYSTFFSEQFF. Written as DNA, the CDR3 is TGTGCCAGCAGTTACTCGACCTTTTTTAGTGAGCAGTTCTTC.

Comment on this clonotype: Relative to the germline gene, one junction end is altered; a read error may explain this. The V call is TRBV27, the J call TRBJ2-3, with D possibly being TRBD1 or TRBD2 (7 bases each). This CDR3 is 14 amino acids long. The germline V gene has CDR1 MNHEY and CDR2 SMNVEV (reference sequence). CDR3 residues: CASSFKAGTDTQYF. In DNA, the CDR3 is TGTGCCAGCAGTTTCAAAGCGGGGACAGATACGCAGTATTTC.

This chain links TRBV4-3 with TRBJ2-6, with D unclear. V was clipped by 4 bases and J by 1 base, with 17 bases between them. Germline assignment: CDR1 LGHNA and CDR2 YSLEER. This CDR3 has 18 amino acids. CDR3 amino acids: CASSLHKVSPSGANVLTF. The CDR3 DNA sequence: TGCGCCAGCAGCCTCCATAAGGTGAGCCCTTCTGGGGCCAACGTCCTGACTTTC.

This clonotype was seen a few times. Here the CDR3 reads CASSKEIRSGSTDTQYF. The CDR3 coding sequence is TGCGCCAGCAGCAAGGAGATTAGATCAGGCTCCACAGATACGCAGTATTTT. The J gene is TRBJ2-3, the V gene TRBV5-1; D is undetermined. From germline, CDR1 is SGHRS and CDR2 YFSETQ. The ends were cut back, 4 bases at V and 2 bases at J, with 20 bases in the middle. This CDR3 spans 17 amino acids.

This clonotype showed up just a few times. The gene calls are TRBV20-1 and TRBJ2-2; D gene uncertain. CDR1 and CDR2 (germline): DFQATT, SNEGSKA (reference sequence). The length of the CDR3 is 15 residues. V dropped 1 base and J dropped 1 base, with 10 bases sitting between them. CDR3 residues: CSARGNLKNTGELFF. CDR3 in DNA: TGCAGTGCTAGAGGGAACTTGAAGAACACCGGGGAGCTGTTTTTT.

This clonotype was observed at least ten times. The V gene is TRBV4-2, the J gene TRBJ2-3, with a weak D call TRBD2 (6 bases). This CDR3 has 15 residues. CDR1 and CDR2 from the germline V gene are LGHNA and YNFKEQ. V shed 1 base and J shed 2 bases, with 10 bases lying between them. CDR3 nucleotide sequence: TGTGCCAGCAGCCAAGTGGCGGGGTACACAGATACGCAGTATTTT. Translated: CASSQVAGYTDTQYF.

The chain combines TRBV7-9 with TRBJ2-7; 10 nucleotides line up with TRBD1. This CDR3 is built from 14 residues. J was trimmed by 3 bases and V by 5 bases; bases with no gene match: 4. CDR1 is SEHNR and CDR2 is FQNEAQ in the germline V gene (reference sequence). The CDR3 nucleotides read TGTGCCAGCAGCACCTGGGACAGGGGCTACGAGCAGTACTTC. Protein product: CASSTWDRGYEQYF.

The rearrangement uses TRBV9 and TRBJ2-7, with a weak D call TRBD1 (6 bases). Germline lookup yields CDR1 SGDLS and CDR2 YYNGEE. Trimming left V 4 bases short and J 2 bases short, with 13 bases between. This CDR3 comprises 14 residues. The CDR3 DNA reads as TGTGCCAGCAGCAAAAGACAGGCCGCCTACGAGCAGTACTTC. Translated, it gives CASSKRQAAYEQYF. Combining the CDR3 with reference TRBV9 and TRBJ2-7 gives the whole variable domain DSGVTQTPKHLITATGQRVTLRCSPRSGDLSVYWYQQSLDQGLQFLIQYYNGEERAKGNILERFSAQQFPDLHSELNLSSLELGDSALYFCASSKRQAAYEQYFGPGTRLTVT.

This clonotype was counted ten times or more. The genes are TRBV29-1 and TRBJ2-1; 12 nucleotides match TRBD1. J gave up 3 bases and V 6 bases, and 12 bases lay outside the gene matches. This CDR3 has 17 amino acids. The V gene's germline CDR1 is SQVTM and CDR2 ANQGSEA. The CDR3 nucleotides are TGCAGCGTCACCGGGACAGGGGGCTCCTCCTTCTACAATGAGCAGTTCTTC. The encoded protein is CSVTGTGGSSFYNEQFF.

This clonotype was observed at least ten times. The CDR3 here is CASSSTPGQASEAFF. The CDR3 nucleotides read TGCGCCAGCAGCTCCACACCGGGACAGGCCTCTGAAGCTTTCTTT. The V and J genes are TRBV5-1 and TRBJ1-1; 8 bases line up with TRBD1. Germline lookup yields CDR1 SGHRS and CDR2 YFSETQ. The V gene end was trimmed by 3 bases and the J gene end by 6 bases; junction bases not matched to a gene: 10. The CDR3 length is 15 residues.

The chain links TRBV11-2 to TRBJ2-1; a weak D match, TRBD2 (6 bases). The germline V gene has CDR1 SGHAT and CDR2 FQNNGV. The CDR3 sequence is 14 residues long. V was cut by 6 bases and J by 1 base, with 10 bases left in between. CDR3 in DNA: TGTGCCAGCAGGGTAGCGGATTCCTACAATGAGCAGTTCTTC. Protein product: CASRVADSYNEQFF.

This clonotype has only a few counts. This chain links TRBV12-3 or TRBV12-4 with TRBJ1-4, with 11 positions matching TRBD1. The CDR3 runs 13 residues. J was trimmed by 11 bases and V by 5 bases; bases with no gene match: 4. The CDR3 DNA reads as TGTGCCAGCAGTCCCCGGGACAGGGGGAAACTGTTTTTT. Translating it yields CASSPRDRGKLFF.

This clonotype occurred a few times. The rearrangement links TRBV12-3 or TRBV12-4 to TRBJ1-2; D unresolved. The CDR3 runs to 13 residues. The germline V and J ends were trimmed by 4 bases and 8 bases, with 14 bases remaining between them. CDR3 DNA: TGTGCCAGCAGTTCCAGTCTGAAGCTCGGCTACACCTTC. This gives the protein CASSSSLKLGYTF.

This clonotype appeared many times. The chain uses TRBV28 and TRBJ1-1; the match to TRBD1 covers 9 bases. This CDR3 is built from 13 residues. Trimming removed 5 bases from V and 8 bases from J; junction bases left unmatched: 6. Germline V gene lookup returns CDR1 MDHEN and CDR2 SYDVKM. CDR3 bases: TGTGCCAGCAGTCGATACAGGGGGCAGGAAGCTTTCTTT. It encodes CASSRYRGQEAFF.

The CDR3 spells CASSLLGAYTEAFF. CDR3 in DNA: TGTGCCAGCAGCTTACTGGGGGCATACACTGAAGCTTTCTTT. J is TRBJ1-1 and V is TRBV7-2; tentative D call: TRBD1 (6 bases). The CDR3 loop spans 14 amino acids. Germline V gene sequence: CDR1 SGHTA, CDR2 FQGNSA. V lost 2 bases and J lost 3, with 10 bases in between.

There are many counts of this clonotype. The V gene is TRBV10-3, the J gene TRBJ2-1, with 13 bases matching TRBD2. The CDR3 has 16 residues. Germline values: CDR1 ENHRY, CDR2 SYGVKD. Germline trimming cut 5 bases from V and 4 bases from J; bases unmatched to any gene: 5. The chain's CDR3 is CAISRTSGSKYNEQFF. The CDR3 DNA reads as TGTGCCATCAGTCGGACTAGCGGGAGTAAGTACAATGAGCAGTTCTTC.

The chain recombines TRBV20-1 with TRBJ2-1; D is unresolved. This CDR3 contains 14 residues. Looked up from germline, CDR1 is DFQATT and CDR2 is SNEGSKA (reference sequence). The V end was cut by 2 bases, the J end by 8 bases, with 16 bases between. CDR3 in amino acids: CSARRASYYHEQFF. The CDR3 coding sequence is TGCAGTGCTAGAAGGGCTAGTTATTATCATGAGCAGTTCTTC.

The genes are TRBV7-9 and TRBJ2-5, with D uncertain. V was pared by 5 bases and J by 0 bases, with 13 bases between. The CDR3 is 15 residues long. Germline V lookup: CDR1 SEHNR, CDR2 FQNEAQ (reference sequence). CDR3 DNA: TGTGCCAGCAGCAACCGAAAAGGGAACCAAGAGACCCAGTACTTC. This sequence encodes CASSNRKGNQETQYF. Full variable domain (missing parts from reference TRBV7-9 and TRBJ2-5): DTGVSQNPRHKITKRGQNVTFRCDPISEHNRLYWYRQTLGQGPEFLTYFQNEAQLEKSRLLSDRFSAERPKGSFSTLEIQRTEQGDSAMYLCASSNRKGNQETQYFGPGTRLLVL.

This clonotype was recorded at least ten times. The chain joins TRBV28 to TRBJ2-2; D is possibly TRBD2 (5 bases). The V end was cut by 11 bases, the J end by 1 base, with 11 bases between. CDR1 MDHEN and CDR2 SYDVKM come from the germline V gene. The CDR3 has 13 amino acids. CDR3 in DNA: TGTGCCGCATGCCGGGGGAACACCGGGGAGCTGTTTTTT. This sequence encodes CAACRGNTGELFF.

This clonotype was seen a few times. V and J are TRBV7-9 and TRBJ2-5, with D uncertain. This CDR3 contains 12 residues. The V end lost 4 bases, the J end lost 5 bases, and 8 bases lay between the germline ends. Germline lookup yields CDR1 SEHNR and CDR2 FQNEAQ (reference sequence). CDR3 residues: CASSSALETQYF. CDR3 sequence (DNA): TGTGCCAGCAGCTCCGCACTTGAGACCCAGTACTTC.

This clonotype was recorded at least ten times. The chain couples TRBV11-1 to TRBJ2-7; TRBD1 aligns across 12 bases. This CDR3 is built from 15 residues. Per germline, CDR1 SGHAT and CDR2 FQDESV (reference sequence). V gave up 6 bases and J gave up 2 bases; unmatched junction bases: 5. The CDR3 loop reads CASRPGQGATYEQYF. Written as DNA, the CDR3 is TGTGCCAGCAGACCGGGACAGGGGGCGACCTACGAGCAGTACTTC. Supplemented by reference TRBV11-1 and TRBJ2-7, the full variable domain reads EAEVAQSPRYKITEKSQAVAFWCDPISGHATLYWYRQILGQGPELLVQFQDESVVDDSQLPKDRFSAERLKGVDSTLKIQPAELGDSAMYLCASRPGQGATYEQYFGPGTRLTVT.

This clonotype occurred many times. This chain connects TRBV5-1 to TRBJ1-1; D gene uncertain. The CDR3 sequence is 12 residues long. The V gene's germline CDR1 is SGHRS and CDR2 YFSETQ. Trimming left V 4 bases short and J 10 bases short, with 14 bases between. The CDR3 nucleotides are TGCGCCAGCAGCGCCGACATGTCAGCAGCTTTCTTT. Translating it yields CASSADMSAAFF. Variable domain in full (rest from reference TRBV5-1 and TRBJ1-1): KAGVTQTPRYLIKTRGQQVTLSCSPISGHRSVSWYQQTPGQGLQFLFEYFSETQRNKGNFPGRFSGRQFSNSRSEMNVSTLELGDSALYLCASSADMSAAFFGQGTRLTVV.

Notes on this clonotype: Just one base apart from a much larger clone, this may be a read error. The gene calls are TRBV5-1 and TRBJ2-7; 7 bases map to TRBD1. The germline gives CDR1 SGHRS, CDR2 YFSETQ. The trim removed 3 bases at V and 2 bases at J, leaving 8 bases unmatched. CDR3 size: 15 residues. CDR3 protein: CASSSSNRGTYEQYF. The CDR3 coding sequence is TGCGCCAGCAGCTCGTCCAACAGGGGAACCTACGAGCAGTACTTC.

This clonotype was seen a few times. This chain connects TRBV11-2 to TRBJ2-1, with TRBD1 matching 9 bases. The CDR3 runs 17 residues. Germline CDR1 is SGHAT and CDR2 is FQNNGV. V was pared by 4 bases and J by 3 bases, with 10 bases of the junction left unmatched. The CDR3 is CASSSRRPGQGYNEQFF. CDR3 nucleotide sequence: TGTGCCAGCAGCTCCCGTAGACCGGGACAGGGCTACAATGAGCAGTTCTTC.

The chain couples TRBV24-1 to TRBJ2-2, with D maybe TRBD2 (6 bases). The CDR3 extends over 15 amino acids. V was shortened by 4 bases and J by 6 bases, with 14 bases between the two germline ends. From germline, CDR1 is KGHDR and CDR2 SFDVKD. Written as DNA, the CDR3 is TGTGCCACCAGTGACCCCGGGGGTGATCCCGGGGAGCTGTTTTTT. It codes for CATSDPGGDPGELFF.

This clonotype was seen repeatedly, ten times or more. The chain links TRBV3-1 to TRBJ2-1; the match to TRBD2 covers 10 bases. Germline loops: CDR1 LGHDT, CDR2 YNNKEL (reference sequence). This CDR3 region has 15 residues. V dropped 0 bases and J dropped 5; count of bases not matched to a gene: 1. CDR3 protein: CASSQEGLADNEQFF. The CDR3 DNA follows: TGTGCCAGCAGCCAAGAAGGACTAGCGGACAATGAGCAGTTCTTC.

In the case of this clonotype: A clone one base away is much larger, so this may be a read error. The V gene is TRBV2, the J gene TRBJ1-1, with TRBD1 as a possible D gene (5 bases). V shed 7 bases and J shed 7 bases, with 19 bases lying between them. The germline gives CDR1 SNHLY, CDR2 FYNNEI. The CDR3 is 14 residues long. As DNA, the CDR3 is TGTGCCAGCAAGATGGGGGGGTCTGTCAATGAAGCTTTCTTT. Translation gives CASKMGGSVNEAFF.

This clonotype was observed many times. V gene TRBV6-1 combines with J gene TRBJ2-7; 10 bases match TRBD2. V lost 6 bases to trimming and J lost 6 bases; unmatched junction nucleotides: 8. This CDR3 region has 14 residues. CDR1 and CDR2 from the germline V gene are MNHNS and SASEGT. The CDR3 loop is CASSETSGPSEQYF. The CDR3 coding sequence is TGTGCCAGCAGCGAGACTAGCGGGCCCTCCGAGCAGTACTTC.

In this sample, this clonotype turned up many times. In nucleotides, the CDR3 is TGTGCCAGCAGGCCACTAGCGAAATCCTACAATGAGCAGTTCTTC. This codes for CASRPLAKSYNEQFF. The gene calls are TRBV12-3 or TRBV12-4 and TRBJ2-1; TRBD2 agrees at 7 bases. This CDR3 is built from 15 residues. Trimming at V came to 6 bases and at J to 1 base, leaving 6 bases not matched to a gene.